The TCR beta chain under discussion was sequenced for a study of technical replicates of blood from several donors. Profiling relied on immunoSEQ multiplex PCR, and the TCRdb table lists in-frame clones only, not all of them. The sample lists around 68,000 clones; roughly 91% were seen once. The CDR3 has 18 amino acids. Germline V gene lookup returns CDR1 MGHRA and CDR2 YSYEKL. The J segment lost 0 bases and the V segment lost 8 bases, leaving 16 bases of the junction unmatched. Specimen: T cells isolated from PBMCs. The rearrangement uses TRBV4-1 and TRBJ2-1; 7 bases are shared with TRBD2. The TCR was taken from a human donor in good health. Some clones in this sample may be carry-over from other donors' samples. CDR3 protein: CASGRMGGGSTSYNEQFF. DNA for the CDR3: TGCGCCAGCGGAAGAATGGGGGGAGGGTCCACCTCCTACAATGAGCAGTTCTTC.